One and the same sample provided the 18 T cell receptor beta chains below, sequenced in a study of OX40 agonist ivuxolimab in advanced cancers. The data were produced by immunoSEQ multiplex PCR, yet TCRdb's version contains in-frame clones alone and is incomplete. Here the sample spans approximately 89,000 clones, roughly 91% being singletons. Sequenced material: CD4+ or CD8+ T cells sorted from blood, taken in a trial of the OX40 agonist ivuxolimab. These receptors came from an adult with an advanced solid tumor such as melanoma, head and neck, liver or kidney cancer.

V gene TRBV4-2 combines with J gene TRBJ2-2; D is undetermined. The CDR3 has 12 residues. The V end was cut by 1 base, the J end by 5 bases, with 2 bases between. Germline CDR1 is LGHNA and CDR2 is YNFKEQ. The CDR3 is CASSQGTGELFF. In DNA form, the CDR3 reads TGTGCCAGCAGCCAAGGGACCGGGGAGCTGTTTTTT.

DNA of the CDR3: TGCGCCAGCAGCTTTGCAGAGAACACTGAAGCTTTCTTT. This gives the protein CASSFAENTEAFF. This chain links TRBV5-1 with TRBJ1-1; unclear D gene. Trimming took off 2 bases at V and 1 base at J, with 6 bases between the two ends. Germline V gives CDR1 SGHRS, CDR2 YFSETQ. The CDR3 loop spans 13 amino acids.

The chain carries TRBV7-9 and TRBJ2-3, with TRBD2 matching 14 bases. Germline trimming cut 4 bases from V and 0 bases from J; bases unmatched to any gene: 3. The CDR3 length is 17 residues. The germline V gene has CDR1 SEHNR and CDR2 FQNEAQ (reference sequence). CDR3 sequence reads: CASSSGLAGGSTDTQYF. The CDR3 region has the DNA TGTGCCAGCAGCTCTGGACTAGCGGGGGGCAGCACAGATACGCAGTATTTT.

This clone was picked up a small number of times. The identical CDR3 is also encoded by other nucleotide sequences in the sample. The genes are TRBV7-9 and TRBJ2-5; D call uncertain. Between the trimmed V and J ends, which lost 2 bases and 2 bases, there was a span of 9 bases. Germline V lookup: CDR1 SEHNR, CDR2 FQNEAQ (reference sequence). The CDR3 extends over 14 amino acids. The CDR3 DNA follows: TGTGCCAGCAGCTTACGGACGCTACAAGAGACCCAGTACTTC. This codes for CASSLRTLQETQYF.

The chain recombines TRBV28 with TRBJ2-7; 7 positions agree with TRBD2. Germline V gene sequence: CDR1 MDHEN, CDR2 SYDVKM. J lost 3 bases, V lost 3 bases, and 2 bases had no gene match. CDR3 length equals 13 residues. CDR3 sequence: CASSFPGGYEQYF. The CDR3 nucleotides are TGTGCCAGCAGTTTTCCGGGGGGCTACGAGCAGTACTTC.

The rearrangement uses TRBV7-7 and TRBJ2-1; 9 bases match TRBD1. With V trimmed by 5 bases and J by 1 base, 3 bases remained unmatched. Looked up from germline, CDR1 is SSHAT and CDR2 is FNYEAQ (reference sequence). The CDR3 length is 15 residues. The CDR3 here is CASSVGTGSYNEQFF. DNA of the CDR3: TGTGCCAGCAGCGTCGGGACAGGGTCCTACAATGAGCAGTTCTTC.

The genes are TRBV5-1 and TRBJ2-1; TRBD2 agrees at 10 bases. The CDR3 contains 18 residues. The V gene's germline CDR1 is SGHRS and CDR2 YFSETQ. Losses at the gene ends were 1 base for V and 1 base for J; bases not matched to a gene: 8. The CDR3: CASSLPLLAGGSYNEQFF. CDR3 DNA: TGCGCCAGCAGCTTGCCCCTCTTAGCGGGAGGATCCTACAATGAGCAGTTCTTC.

V and J are TRBV2 and TRBJ2-7, with 10 bases fitting TRBD1. CDR3 length equals 15 residues. CDR1 and CDR2 (germline): SNHLY, FYNNEI. Trimming cost V 6 bases and J 5 bases; bases outside gene matches: 10. CDR3 amino acids: CASRAEGQGTNEQYF. The CDR3 DNA sequence: TGTGCCAGCAGAGCAGAGGGACAGGGGACGAACGAGCAGTACTTC.

The chain carries TRBV5-4 and TRBJ1-2, with D hard to call. In germline, CDR1 is SGHNT, CDR2 YYREEE (reference sequence). V shed 1 base and J shed 4 bases, with 8 bases lying between them. The CDR3 is 13 residues long. The CDR3 sequence: CASSLTVSYGYTF. As DNA, the CDR3 is TGTGCCAGCAGCTTGACAGTCAGCTATGGCTACACCTTC.

The V and J genes are TRBV10-3 and TRBJ1-2; D perhaps matches TRBD1 (6 bases). The CDR3 consists of 13 residues. The ends were cut back, 3 bases at V and 4 bases at J, with 9 bases in the middle. Germline V gene sequence: CDR1 ENHRY, CDR2 SYGVKD. In nucleotides, the CDR3 is TGTGCCATCAGTGAAGACAGGAGCTATGGCTACACCTTC. It translates to CAISEDRSYGYTF.

J is TRBJ1-6 and V is TRBV7-2; D gene unclear. CDR1 SGHTA and CDR2 FQGNSA come from the germline V gene. The CDR3 runs 12 residues. Trimming took off 1 base at V and 7 bases at J, with 2 bases between the two ends. CDR3 coding DNA: TGTGCCAGCAGCTTAGAGAATTCACCCCTCCACTTT. This translates into CASSLENSPLHF.

This clone appeared a few times. V gene TRBV18 combines with J gene TRBJ2-2; TRBD1 or TRBD2 may be the D gene (5 bases each). The V gene's germline CDR1 is KGHSH and CDR2 LQKENI. V dropped 3 bases and J dropped 3 bases, with 5 bases sitting between them. The CDR3 sequence is 13 residues long. The CDR3 DNA is TGTGCCAGCTCACCGGGGGACACCGGGGAGCTGTTTTTT. This encodes CASSPGDTGELFF.

The chain combines TRBV2 with TRBJ2-7; D is perhaps TRBD2 (6 bases). The CDR3 is 16 amino acids. Trimming took off 6 bases at V and 6 bases at J, with 24 bases between the two ends. CDR1 is SNHLY, CDR2 FYNNEI, per germline. The CDR3 nucleotides are TGTGCCAGCAGCGGGGATGTCGGGGGAGCTGTGGTCGAGCAGTACTTC. Protein sequence: CASSGDVGGAVVEQYF.

The J gene is TRBJ2-4, the V gene TRBV29-1; tentative D call: TRBD2 (6 bases). The V gene lost 6 bases and the J gene lost 7 bases, with 16 bases spanning the gap. CDR3 size: 13 residues. Germline CDR1 and CDR2: SQVTM and ANQGSEA. The CDR3 DNA reads as TGCAGCGTCCCACTAGCCGAGGGGAACATTCAGTACTTC. Its translation: CSVPLAEGNIQYF.

Of note for this clone: The same CDR3 also results from other DNA sequences found in this sample. The V call is TRBV10-3, the J call TRBJ1-1, with D unresolved. V gave up 4 bases and J gave up 2 bases, with 8 bases separating them. Per germline, CDR1 ENHRY and CDR2 SYGVKD. CDR3 length: 13 amino acids. CDR3 protein: CAISGVGNTEAFF. The CDR3 DNA sequence: TGTGCCATCAGTGGGGTCGGAAACACTGAAGCTTTCTTT.

The chain has TRBV6-1 and TRBJ2-5; the match to TRBD1 covers 9 bases. Trimming removed 4 bases from V and 4 bases from J; junction bases left unmatched: 10. CDR1 MNHNS and CDR2 SASEGT come from the germline V gene. The CDR3 is made up of 16 amino acids. CDR3 loop: CASSASRTGAAETQYF. The CDR3 DNA sequence: TGTGCCAGCAGTGCATCTCGGACAGGGGCGGCAGAGACCCAGTACTTC.

The V gene is TRBV5-1, the J gene TRBJ2-5; D is unresolved. V dropped 6 bases and J dropped 7 bases, with 19 bases sitting between them. The length of the CDR3 is 14 residues. CDR1 and CDR2 (germline): SGHRS, YFSETQ. The CDR3 DNA sequence: TGCGCCAGCACCCTCTTAGGGCCCCACGGGACCCAGTACTTC. The encoded protein is CASTLLGPHGTQYF. The full variable domain, its missing parts supplied by reference TRBV5-1 and TRBJ2-5, is KAGVTQTPRYLIKTRGQQVTLSCSPISGHRSVSWYQQTPGQGLQFLFEYFSETQRNKGNFPGRFSGRQFSNSRSEMNVSTLELGDSALYLCASTLLGPHGTQYFGPGTRLLVL.

This clone was detected only once. This sequence joins TRBV25-1 and TRBJ2-3; unclear D gene. V shed 3 bases and J shed 2 bases, with 9 bases lying between them. The CDR3 totals 14 residues. Germline CDR1 is MGHDK and CDR2 is SYGVNS. In nucleotides, the CDR3 is TGTGCCAGCAGTGATCCTAGGGCCACAGATACGCAGTATTTT. Protein: CASSDPRATDTQYF. The complete variable domain, with remaining parts taken from reference TRBV25-1 and TRBJ2-3, reads EADIYQTPRYLVIGTGKKITLECSQTMGHDKMYWYQQDPGMELHLIHYSYGVNSTEKGDLSSESTVSRIRTEHFPLTLESARPSHTSQYLCASSDPRATDTQYFGPGTRLTVL.